Below are 10 T cell receptor beta chains sequenced from a single sample in a study of T cell responses to AZD1222 COVID-19 vaccine. Some clones are missing from TCRdb's copy, which holds only in-frame ones; the method was immunoSEQ multiplex PCR. The data contain about 75,000 clones, around 89% of them singletons. The material sequenced was peripheral blood, taken 28 days after the second dose of the MenACWY control vaccine. The receptor set was obtained from an adult who received the MenACWY meningococcal vaccine as a control.

This rearrangement joins TRBV6-6 to TRBJ2-1; TRBD1 matches 11 bases. Trimming removed 6 bases from V and 4 bases from J; junction bases left unmatched: 5. The CDR3 has 15 residues. Per the germline V gene, CDR1 is MNHNY and CDR2 is SVGAGI (reference sequence). CDR3 sequence (DNA): TGTGCCAGCAGGGCCGGGACAGGGGGTTACAATGAGCAGTTCTTC. The encoded protein is CASRAGTGGYNEQFF.

The chain employs TRBV2 and TRBJ1-2; D ambiguous. The V end was cut by 6 bases, the J end by 4 bases, with 9 bases between. The CDR3 spans 12 residues. Germline values: CDR1 SNHLY, CDR2 FYNNEI. The CDR3 bases are TGTGCCAGCAGGCTCGAAAGCTATGGCTACACCTTC. Translating gives CASRLESYGYTF. The full variable domain, its missing parts supplied by reference TRBV2 and TRBJ1-2, is EPEVTQTPSHQVTQMGQEVILRCVPISNHLYFYWYRQILGQKVEFLVSFYNNEISEKSEIFDDQFSVERPDGSNFTLKIRSTKLEDSAMYFCASRLESYGYTFGSGTRLTVV.

The rearrangement uses TRBV4-1 and TRBJ1-6; no definite D call. The CDR3 has 14 residues. Looked up from germline, CDR1 is MGHRA and CDR2 is YSYEKL. Trimming left V 1 base short and J 4 bases short, with 5 bases between. CDR3 nucleotide sequence: TGCGCCAGCAGCCAAGGCGGGTATAATTCACCCCTCCACTTT. This sequence encodes CASSQGGYNSPLHF.

The V call is TRBV7-2, the J call TRBJ2-1, with 8 bases aligning to TRBD1. J was trimmed by 4 bases and V by 5 bases; bases with no gene match: 7. Germline V CDR1 and CDR2: SGHTA, FQGNSA. The CDR3 has 15 amino acids. The CDR3 loop is CASSRGQEAYNEQFF. The CDR3 DNA follows: TGTGCCAGCAGCCGGGGACAGGAGGCTTACAATGAGCAGTTCTTC. Drawing the rest from reference TRBV7-2 and TRBJ2-1, the complete variable domain is GAGVSQSPSNKVTEKGKDVELRCDPISGHTALYWYRQSLGQGLEFLIYFQGNSAPDKSGLPSDRFSAERTGGSVSTLTIQRTQQEDSAVYLCASSRGQEAYNEQFFGPGTRLTVL.

The CDR3 sequence: CASSIRTRNQPQHF. In DNA, the CDR3 is TGTGCCAGTAGTATTAGGACGAGGAATCAGCCCCAGCATTTT. The chain joins TRBV19 to TRBJ1-5; D uncertain. V gave up 3 bases and J gave up 4 bases, with 10 bases separating them. The V gene's germline CDR1 is LNHDA and CDR2 SQIVND (reference sequence). CDR3 length equals 14 residues. The full variable domain, its missing parts supplied by reference TRBV19 and TRBJ1-5, is DGGITQSPKYLFRKEGQNVTLSCEQNLNHDAMYWYRQDPGQGLRLIYYSQIVNDFQKGDIAEGYSVSREKKESFPLTVTSAQKNPTAFYLCASSIRTRNQPQHFGDGTRLSIL.

The chain combines TRBV6-5 with TRBJ2-1; the D gene is possibly TRBD2 (6 bases). CDR1 and CDR2 (germline): MNHEY, SVGAGI. V dropped 11 bases and J dropped 7 bases, with 18 bases sitting between them. This CDR3 comprises 13 residues. The CDR3 nucleotides are TGTGCCGGGGCCTCCCAGGCGGGAAATGAGCAGTTCTTC. Encoded protein: CAGASQAGNEQFF.

The V and J genes are TRBV9 and TRBJ1-1; D is possibly TRBD1 (5 bases). This CDR3 is built from 13 residues. V lost 5 bases to trimming and J lost 5 bases, with 13 bases between them. Germline V gene lookup returns CDR1 SGDLS and CDR2 YYNGEE. The CDR3 DNA follows: TGTGCCAGCAGTAGAGGGGATGGTACTGAAGCTTTCTTT. Amino acids: CASSRGDGTEAFF. Variable domain in full (rest from reference TRBV9 and TRBJ1-1): DSGVTQTPKHLITATGQRVTLRCSPRSGDLSVYWYQQSLDQGLQFLIQYYNGEERAKGNILERFSAQQFPDLHSELNLSSLELGDSALYFCASSRGDGTEAFFGQGTRLTVV.

V usage is TRBV27 and J usage is TRBJ2-5; a weak D match, TRBD1 (5 bases). V was cut by 0 bases and J by 4 bases, with 12 bases left in between. The V gene's germline CDR1 is MNHEY and CDR2 SMNVEV (reference sequence). This CDR3 comprises 15 residues. CDR3 protein: CASSLSGRQGETQYF. The CDR3 DNA follows: TGTGCCAGCAGTTTATCGGGCAGGCAGGGAGAGACCCAGTACTTC.

This chain uses TRBV2 with TRBJ1-1; D remains unclear. From germline, CDR1 is SNHLY and CDR2 FYNNEI. Trimming shortened V by 6 bases and J by 6 bases, and 8 bases separated the two germline ends. The CDR3 is 11 amino acids. As DNA, the CDR3 is TGTGCCAGCAGCCTTCAGTCTGAAGCTTTCTTT. This sequence encodes CASSLQSEAFF.

This clone was recorded once. The gene calls are TRBV12-3 or TRBV12-4 and TRBJ2-2; D unclear. Between the trimmed V and J ends, which lost 7 bases and 6 bases, there was a span of 12 bases. The CDR3 consists of 13 residues. CDR3 coding DNA: TGTGCCAGCACCCGCCAGGTCCCCGGGGAGCTGTTTTTT. It encodes CASTRQVPGELFF.